This T cell receptor (delta chain) was obtained from a study of gamma-delta chains in newborns, infants, children. Looking at the study overall: Innate gammadelta T cells reportedly expand polyclonally right after birth, driven by microbial exposure, per the title.

The CDR3 is made up of 14 amino acids. The germline V gene encodes CDR1 GEAIGNYY and CDR2 EKD. V was pared by 3 bases and J by 4 bases, with 7 bases of the junction left unmatched. TCRdb used CATT to re-call clones from the reads. The sample holds 3,500 to 4,500 delta-chain clones, approximately 4.3% seen once. By sample share, this clone is large. This CDR3 is also generated by other DNA sequences in the sample. The rearrangement links TRDV2 to TRDJ1; 7 bases fit TRDD3. Sequenced material: blood. The TCR was taken from a child who was a newborn, infant or young child, either healthy, febrile or measles-vaccinated (not recorded which). The CDR3 here is CACDALGADDKLIF. The CDR3, as DNA: TGTGCCTGTGACGCTCTGGGGGCGGACGATAAACTCATCTTT.